The present TCR beta chain was sequenced within a study of blood T cell repertoires in COVID-19. Study-wide context: The United States, Italy and Spain provided the acute and convalescent COVID-19 samples. Nucleic acid was either cDNA or gDNA, and it came from T cells, B-cell-depleted T cells, or PBMCs.

Authors' processing steps: Estimation of nucleated cell counts was performed using reference gene primer amplification. The assay was immunoSEQ multiplex PCR, and TCRdb's table has in-frame clones only and misses some. The D gene and trimming were derived from the DNA, and the V and J assignments and clone size from that table. The data hold around 120,000 clones, with 80% to 90% observed a single time. The germline gives CDR1 GTSNPN, CDR2 SVGIG (reference sequence). The CDR3 length is 14 residues. J was trimmed by 7 bases and V by 4 bases; bases with no gene match: 10. The chain employs TRBV30 and TRBJ2-1; 7 nucleotides match TRBD1. The clonotype originates from a woman in her 70s with acute or convalescent COVID-19. The sample taken for sequencing was peripheral blood. CDR3 in DNA: TGTGCCTGGATTTATAGACAGGGTGGTAATGAGCAGTTCTTC. Its protein is CAWIYRQGGNEQFF.